This TCR beta chain stems from a study of cytomegalovirus exposure and HLA in healthy donors. About this clone: Its antigen is unidentified.

Germline V gene lookup returns CDR1 MGHRA and CDR2 YSYEKL. J gave up 5 bases and V 1 base, and 12 bases lay outside the gene matches. The CDR3 length is 17 residues. Overall study findings and caveats: The listing of about 150 TCR beta chains classed them as cytomegalovirus-associated. Roughly uniform sequencing depth across donors was assumed, possibly incorrectly. Researchers left out some V segments, among them TRBV6-2 and TRBV6-3, as indistinguishable. Reports showed the classifier diagnosing cytomegalovirus status with high specificity and sensitivity.

Use of 60 Vbeta and 13 Jbeta primers characterized the PCR. Clones were read by immunoSEQ multiplex PCR, and TCRdb kept only the in-frame ones, dropping some. The sample shows about 130,000 clones, approximately 61% of them seen only once. V is TRBV4-1 and J is TRBJ2-3; 7 bases are a match to TRBD2. The origin of this receptor is a human donor in good health. The specimen sequenced was PBMCs. The CDR3 sequence: CASSQGRLAVLLDTQYF. DNA for the CDR3: TGCGCCAGCAGCCAAGGTCGTCTAGCGGTACTTCTAGATACGCAGTATTTT.